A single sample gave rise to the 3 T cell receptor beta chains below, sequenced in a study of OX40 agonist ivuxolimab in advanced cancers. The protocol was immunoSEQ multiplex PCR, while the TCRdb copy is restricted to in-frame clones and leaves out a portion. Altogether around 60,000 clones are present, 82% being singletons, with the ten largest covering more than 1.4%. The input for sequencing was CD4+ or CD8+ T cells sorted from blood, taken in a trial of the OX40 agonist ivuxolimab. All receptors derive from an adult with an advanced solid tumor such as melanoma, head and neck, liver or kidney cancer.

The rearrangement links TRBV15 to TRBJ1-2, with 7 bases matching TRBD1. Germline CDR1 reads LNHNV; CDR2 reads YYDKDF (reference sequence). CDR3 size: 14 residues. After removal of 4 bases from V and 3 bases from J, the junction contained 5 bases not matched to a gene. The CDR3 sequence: CATSMTGRDYGYTF. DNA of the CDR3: TGTGCCACCAGCATGACAGGGAGGGACTATGGCTACACCTTC.

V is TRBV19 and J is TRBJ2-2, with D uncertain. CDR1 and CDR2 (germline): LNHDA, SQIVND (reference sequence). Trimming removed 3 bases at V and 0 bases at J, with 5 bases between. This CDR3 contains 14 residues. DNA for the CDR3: TGTGCCAGTAGTATCGGCCCGAACACCGGGGAGCTGTTTTTT. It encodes CASSIGPNTGELFF.

The CDR3 DNA follows: TGTGCCAGCAGCCTCAGGGACACTGAAGCTTTCTTT. Translated, it gives CASSLRDTEAFF. The V call is TRBV7-2, the J call TRBJ1-1, with D possibly being TRBD1 (5 bases). Trimming left V 5 bases short and J 3 bases short, with 7 bases between. CDR3 length equals 12 residues. Germline CDR1 and CDR2: SGHTA and FQGNSA.